These 19 T cell receptor beta chains originate from one sample sequenced in a study of blood T cell repertoires in COVID-19. Sequencing was performed with immunoSEQ multiplex PCR; in TCRdb, only in-frame clones are kept and a portion is missing. The sample lists under 120,000 clones, 75% to 90% occurring once. What was sequenced was peripheral blood. Receptors originate from a woman of 80 years or more with acute or convalescent COVID-19.

CDR3 coding DNA: TGTGCCAGCAGCTGGGGACTAGCGGGGGAAGAGACCCAGTACTTC. Translated, it gives CASSWGLAGEETQYF. The chain couples TRBV5-4 to TRBJ2-5; 14 bases fit TRBD2. Trimming took 3 bases from V and 3 from J; bases not matched to a gene: 1. CDR1 and CDR2 from the germline V gene are SGHNT and YYREEE (reference sequence). The CDR3 length is 15 residues.

The chain employs TRBV28 and TRBJ2-7; 9 bases fit TRBD2. The CDR3 spans 16 residues. Germline CDR1 reads MDHEN; CDR2 reads SYDVKM. Losses at the gene ends were 2 bases for V and 6 bases for J; bases not matched to a gene: 11. In DNA, the CDR3 is TGTGCCAGCAGTTTAACCGGCGGGGGGGTCCCCTTCGAGCAGTACTTC. Encoded protein: CASSLTGGGVPFEQYF.

The gene calls are TRBV19 and TRBJ2-5, with 9 bases lining up with TRBD2. J lost 5 bases, V lost 5 bases, and 6 bases had no gene match. The CDR3 is 14 amino acids. The germline V gene encodes CDR1 LNHDA and CDR2 SQIVND (reference sequence). The chain's CDR3 is CASSEGSGGETQYF. The CDR3 DNA is TGTGCCAGTAGTGAGGGTAGCGGGGGTGAGACCCAGTACTTC.

This sequence joins TRBV30 and TRBJ1-5; D unresolved. Trimming pared 5 bases from V and 2 bases from J, leaving 7 bases between. CDR3 size: 12 residues. The germline V gene has CDR1 GTSNPN and CDR2 SVGIG (reference sequence). CDR3 region: CAWERGNQPQHF. The DNA of the CDR3 is TGTGCCTGGGAGAGGGGCAATCAGCCCCAGCATTTT.

The genes are TRBV6-1 and TRBJ1-2; 7 bases are a match to TRBD1. Per the germline V gene, CDR1 is MNHNS and CDR2 is SASEGT. This CDR3 comprises 15 residues. With V trimmed by 2 bases and J by 2 bases, 5 bases remained unmatched. DNA for the CDR3: TGTGCCAGCAGTGAAATCCAGACAGGGAACTATGGCTACACCTTC. As protein: CASSEIQTGNYGYTF.

This rearrangement joins TRBV3-1 (or the pseudogene TRBV3-2) to TRBJ2-1; 9 positions match TRBD1. V was pared by 4 bases and J by 0 bases, with 10 bases of the junction left unmatched. This CDR3 is 18 amino acids long. Germline lookup yields CDR1 LGHDT and CDR2 YNNKEL (reference sequence). CDR3 protein: CASSPRDREGNSYNEQFF. The DNA for the CDR3 is TGTGCCAGCAGCCCGAGGGACAGGGAAGGGAACTCCTACAATGAGCAGTTCTTC.

The chain couples TRBV30 to TRBJ1-2; D ambiguous. The V gene lost 1 base and the J gene lost 4 bases, with 10 bases spanning the gap. The CDR3 spans 13 residues. From germline, CDR1 is GTSNPN and CDR2 SVGIG (reference sequence). The DNA for the CDR3 is TGTGCCTGGAGTGACGGGATTGGCTATGGCTACACCTTC. Translated: CAWSDGIGYGYTF.

The J gene is TRBJ2-1, the V gene TRBV10-3; 15 bases fit TRBD2. The CDR3 consists of 15 residues. Germline-derived CDR1 and CDR2 are ENHRY and SYGVKD. The V and J ends lost 8 bases and 2 bases, in that order; junction bases with no gene match: 1. The CDR3 nucleotides are TGTGCCATCGGGACTAGCGGGGGGACCTACAATGAGCAGTTCTTC. It specifies CAIGTSGGTYNEQFF.

The chain uses TRBV6-4 and TRBJ2-3; 7 bases line up with TRBD2. In germline, CDR1 is MRHNA, CDR2 SNTAGT. The ends lost 4 bases at V and 3 bases at J; junction bases unmatched: 7. The CDR3 is 15 residues long. Here the CDR3 DNA reads TGTGCCAGCAGTGTAAAAGCGGGGCGGACAGATACGCAGTATTTT. Amino acids: CASSVKAGRTDTQYF.

This rearrangement joins TRBV28 to TRBJ1-2, with TRBD1 identical over 8 bases. The CDR3 has 13 amino acids. The germline V gene has CDR1 MDHEN and CDR2 SYDVKM. V was pared by 4 bases and J by 2 bases, with 0 bases of the junction left unmatched. The chain's CDR3 is CASSWDRNYGYTF. The CDR3 DNA is TGTGCCAGCAGTTGGGACAGGAACTATGGCTACACCTTC.

The chain has TRBV6-5 and TRBJ1-3, with 10 bases fitting TRBD1. The CDR3 is 16 residues long. The germline CDR1 and CDR2 sequences are MNHEY and SVGAGI. V shed 4 bases, J shed 2 bases, and the junction held 5 bases outside the gene matches. CDR3 in amino acids: CASSWTGGATGNTIYF. In nucleotides, the CDR3 is TGTGCCAGCAGTTGGACAGGGGGTGCTACTGGAAACACCATATATTTT.

The chain couples TRBV7-9 to TRBJ1-1; TRBD1 matches 7 bases. Germline V gene data show CDR1 as SEHNR and CDR2 as FQNEAQ (reference sequence). Germline trimming cut 9 bases from V and 2 bases from J; bases unmatched to any gene: 6. The length of the CDR3 is 13 residues. The CDR3 loop reads CARATGRNTEAFF. For the CDR3, the DNA is TGTGCCAGGGCGACAGGGAGAAACACTGAAGCTTTCTTT. The entire variable domain, with the rest obtained from reference TRBV7-9 and TRBJ1-1, is as follows: DTGVSQNPRHKITKRGQNVTFRCDPISEHNRLYWYRQTLGQGPEFLTYFQNEAQLEKSRLLSDRFSAERPKGSFSTLEIQRTEQGDSAMYLCARATGRNTEAFFGQGTRLTVV.

The CDR3 nucleotides are TGTGCCAGTAGTATAGCAGTGGCGGGAGCCCTTGGCTATGGCTACACCTTC. It encodes CASSIAVAGALGYGYTF. J is TRBJ1-2 and V is TRBV19, with D hard to call. Trimming removed 1 base at V and 4 bases at J, with 19 bases between. Germline CDR1 LNHDA, CDR2 SQIVND (reference sequence). The CDR3 has 17 residues. The full variable domain, with the rest looked up from reference TRBV19 and TRBJ1-2, is DGGITQSPKYLFRKEGQNVTLSCEQNLNHDAMYWYRQDPGQGLRLIYYSQIVNDFQKGDIAEGYSVSREKKESFPLTVTSAQKNPTAFYLCASSIAVAGALGYGYTFGSGTRLTVV.

The V and J genes are TRBV19 and TRBJ2-7; no definite D call. This CDR3 is 13 amino acids long. V was trimmed by 0 bases and J by 3 bases, leaving 6 bases between them. Looked up from germline, CDR1 is LNHDA and CDR2 is SQIVND (reference sequence). In DNA, the CDR3 is TGTGCCAGTAGTATAGATCGACACTACGAGCAGTACTTC. Protein product: CASSIDRHYEQYF.

J is TRBJ1-2 and V is TRBV24-1, with 8 bases lining up with TRBD1. Trimming removed 3 bases from V and 6 bases from J; junction bases left unmatched: 2. The CDR3 runs 13 residues. Germline V gene data show CDR1 as KGHDR and CDR2 as SFDVKD. In DNA, the CDR3 is TGTGCCACCAGTGATAGGACAGGGAATGGCTACACCTTC. Residues: CATSDRTGNGYTF.

This chain joins TRBV5-6 and TRBJ2-2; D is undetermined. CDR3 length equals 15 residues. In germline, CDR1 is SGHDT, CDR2 YYEEEE. V was trimmed by 0 bases and J by 0 bases, leaving 6 bases between them. The CDR3 bases are TGTGCCAGCAGCTTGGTGCAGGCGAACACCGGGGAGCTGTTTTTT. As protein: CASSLVQANTGELFF. Complete variable domain (other parts from reference TRBV5-6 and TRBJ2-2): DAGVTQSPTHLIKTRGQQVTLRCSPKSGHDTVSWYQQALGQGPQFIFQYYEEEERQRGNFPDRFSGHQFPNYSSELNVNALLLGDSALYLCASSLVQANTGELFFGEGSRLTVL.

This chain links TRBV2 with TRBJ2-5; 11 nucleotides match TRBD2. This CDR3 has 17 residues. Germline V gene data show CDR1 as SNHLY and CDR2 as FYNNEI. Unmatched junction bases numbered 8, after V lost 1 base and J lost 4 bases. DNA of the CDR3: TGTGCCAGCAGTGAAGGGTTAACTAGCGGGGGATTAGAGACCCAGTACTTC. Protein product: CASSEGLTSGGLETQYF. The full variable domain, completed using reference TRBV2 and TRBJ2-5, is EPEVTQTPSHQVTQMGQEVILRCVPISNHLYFYWYRQILGQKVEFLVSFYNNEISEKSEIFDDQFSVERPDGSNFTLKIRSTKLEDSAMYFCASSEGLTSGGLETQYFGPGTRLLVL.

The chain links TRBV10-3 to TRBJ2-7; 8 bases map to TRBD2. Germline-derived CDR1 and CDR2 are ENHRY and SYGVKD. The V gene end was trimmed by 8 bases and the J gene end by 5 bases; junction bases not matched to a gene: 8. The CDR3 length is 13 residues. CDR3 sequence: CAIARRGGNEQYF. The CDR3 bases are TGTGCCATCGCCCGTCGGGGGGGTAACGAGCAGTACTTC.

The chain joins TRBV6-6 to TRBJ1-4; D call uncertain. Trimming took 0 bases from V and 10 from J, leaving 15 bases between them. The CDR3 totals 15 residues. Germline lookup yields CDR1 MNHNY and CDR2 SVGAGI (reference sequence). The CDR3 reads CASSYSWELDGKLFF. Here the CDR3 DNA reads TGTGCCAGCAGTTACTCCTGGGAGCTTGACGGAAAACTGTTTTTT.